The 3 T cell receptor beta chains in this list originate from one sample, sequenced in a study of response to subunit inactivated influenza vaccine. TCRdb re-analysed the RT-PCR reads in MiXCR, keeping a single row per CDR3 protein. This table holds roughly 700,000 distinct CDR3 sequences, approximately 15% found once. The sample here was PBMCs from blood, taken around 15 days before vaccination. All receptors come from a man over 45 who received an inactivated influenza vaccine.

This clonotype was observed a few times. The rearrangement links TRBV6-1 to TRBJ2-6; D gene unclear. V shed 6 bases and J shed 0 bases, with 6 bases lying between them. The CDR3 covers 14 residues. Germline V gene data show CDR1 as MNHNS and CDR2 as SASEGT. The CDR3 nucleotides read TGTGCCAGCAGCGAGCTCTCTGGGGCCAACGTCCTGACTTTC. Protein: CASSELSGANVLTF.

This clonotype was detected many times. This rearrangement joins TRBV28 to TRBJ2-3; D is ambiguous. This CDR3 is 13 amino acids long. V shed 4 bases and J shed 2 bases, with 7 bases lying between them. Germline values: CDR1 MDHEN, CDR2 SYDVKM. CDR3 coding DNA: TGTGCCAGCAGTTGGGCCAACACAGATACGCAGTATTTT. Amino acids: CASSWANTDTQYF.

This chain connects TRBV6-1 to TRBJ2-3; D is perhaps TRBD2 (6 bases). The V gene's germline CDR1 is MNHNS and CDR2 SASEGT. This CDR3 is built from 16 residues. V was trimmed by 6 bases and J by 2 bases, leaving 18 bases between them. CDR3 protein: CASRRRGAAYTDTQYF. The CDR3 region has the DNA TGTGCCAGCAGGCGGCGCGGGGCGGCGTACACAGATACGCAGTATTTT.